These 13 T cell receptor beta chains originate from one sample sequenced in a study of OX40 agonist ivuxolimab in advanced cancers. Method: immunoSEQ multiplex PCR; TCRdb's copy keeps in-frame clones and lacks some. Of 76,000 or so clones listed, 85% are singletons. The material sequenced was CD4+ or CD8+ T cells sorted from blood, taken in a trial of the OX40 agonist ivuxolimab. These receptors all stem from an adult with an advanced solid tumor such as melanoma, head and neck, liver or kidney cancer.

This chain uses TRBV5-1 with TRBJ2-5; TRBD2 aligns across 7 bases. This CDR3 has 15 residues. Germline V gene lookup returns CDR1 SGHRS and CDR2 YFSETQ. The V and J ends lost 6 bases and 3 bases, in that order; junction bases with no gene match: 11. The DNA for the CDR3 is TGCGCCAGCAAAGGGCCTAGCGGCAATAAAGAGACCCAGTACTTC. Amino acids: CASKGPSGNKETQYF.

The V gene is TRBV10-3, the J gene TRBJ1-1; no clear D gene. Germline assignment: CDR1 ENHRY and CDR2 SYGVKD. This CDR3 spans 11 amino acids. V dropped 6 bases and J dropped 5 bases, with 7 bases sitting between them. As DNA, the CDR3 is TGTGCCATCAGCGGCGAAACTGAAGCTTTCTTT. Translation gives CAISGETEAFF.

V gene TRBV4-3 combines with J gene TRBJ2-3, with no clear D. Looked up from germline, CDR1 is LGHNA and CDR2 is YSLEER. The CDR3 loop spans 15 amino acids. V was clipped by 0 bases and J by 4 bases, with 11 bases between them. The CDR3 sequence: CASSQDTTVPDTQYF. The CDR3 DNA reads TGCGCCAGCAGCCAAGATACGACCGTTCCAGATACGCAGTATTTT.

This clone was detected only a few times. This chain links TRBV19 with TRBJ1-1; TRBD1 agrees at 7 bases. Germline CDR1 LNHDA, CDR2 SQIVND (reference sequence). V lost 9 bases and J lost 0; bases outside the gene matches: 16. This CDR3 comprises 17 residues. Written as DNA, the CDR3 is TGTGCCAGCCGCCCGTCACAGGGGAACTCCTTGAACACTGAAGCTTTCTTT. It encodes CASRPSQGNSLNTEAFF.

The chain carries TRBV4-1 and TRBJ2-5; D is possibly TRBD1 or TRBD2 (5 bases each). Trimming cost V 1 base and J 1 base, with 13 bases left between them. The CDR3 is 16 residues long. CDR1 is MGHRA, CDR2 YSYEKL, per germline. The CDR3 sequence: CASSQASRGAQETQYF. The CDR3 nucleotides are TGCGCCAGCAGCCAAGCTTCCCGAGGGGCCCAAGAGACCCAGTACTTC.

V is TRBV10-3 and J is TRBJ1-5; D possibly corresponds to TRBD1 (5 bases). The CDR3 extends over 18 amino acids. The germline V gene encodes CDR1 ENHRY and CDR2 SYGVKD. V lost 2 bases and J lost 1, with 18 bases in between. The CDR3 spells CAISEDRGLLGSNQPQHF. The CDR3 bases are TGTGCCATCAGTGAGGACCGGGGACTTCTCGGGAGCAATCAGCCCCAGCATTTT.

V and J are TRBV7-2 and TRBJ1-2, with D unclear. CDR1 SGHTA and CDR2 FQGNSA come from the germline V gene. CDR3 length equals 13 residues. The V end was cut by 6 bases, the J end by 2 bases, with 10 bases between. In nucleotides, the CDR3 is TGTGCCAGCAGACGAACCGGGAACTATGGCTACACCTTC. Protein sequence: CASRRTGNYGYTF.

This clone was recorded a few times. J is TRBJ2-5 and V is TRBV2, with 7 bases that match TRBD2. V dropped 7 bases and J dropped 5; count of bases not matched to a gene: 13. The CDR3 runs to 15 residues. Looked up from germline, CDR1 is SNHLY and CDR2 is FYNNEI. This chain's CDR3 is CASIRGGYNAETQYF. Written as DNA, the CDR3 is TGTGCCAGCATCCGGGGAGGGTACAATGCGGAGACCCAGTACTTC.

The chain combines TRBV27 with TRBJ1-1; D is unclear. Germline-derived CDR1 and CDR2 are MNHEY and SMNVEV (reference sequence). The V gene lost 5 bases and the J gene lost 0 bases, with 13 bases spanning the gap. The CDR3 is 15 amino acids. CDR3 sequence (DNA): TGTGCCAGCAGTCCCCGGACGGCTATGAACACTGAAGCTTTCTTT. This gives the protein CASSPRTAMNTEAFF.

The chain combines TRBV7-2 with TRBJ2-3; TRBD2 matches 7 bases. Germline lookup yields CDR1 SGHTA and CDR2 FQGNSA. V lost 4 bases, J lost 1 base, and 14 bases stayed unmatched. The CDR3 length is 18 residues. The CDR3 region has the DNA TGTGCCAGCAGCTCGCTAGGGGCAGCGGGGTGGCGCACAGATACGCAGTATTTT. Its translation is CASSSLGAAGWRTDTQYF.

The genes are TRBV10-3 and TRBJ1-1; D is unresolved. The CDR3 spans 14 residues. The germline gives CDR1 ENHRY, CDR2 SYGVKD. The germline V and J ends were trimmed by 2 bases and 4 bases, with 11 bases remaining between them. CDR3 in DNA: TGTGCCATCAGTGAGGAGGCTCTATCCACTGAAGCTTTCTTT. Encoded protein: CAISEEALSTEAFF.

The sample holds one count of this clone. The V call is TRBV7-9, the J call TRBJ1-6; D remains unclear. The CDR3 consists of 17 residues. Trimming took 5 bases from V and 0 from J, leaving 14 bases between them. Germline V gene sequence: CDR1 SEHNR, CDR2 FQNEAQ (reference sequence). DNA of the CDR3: TGTGCCAGCAGCACCGTCTTGAGGAGCTCCTATAATTCACCCCTCCACTTT. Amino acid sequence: CASSTVLRSSYNSPLHF. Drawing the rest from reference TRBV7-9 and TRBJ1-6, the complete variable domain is DTGVSQNPRHKITKRGQNVTFRCDPISEHNRLYWYRQTLGQGPEFLTYFQNEAQLEKSRLLSDRFSAERPKGSFSTLEIQRTEQGDSAMYLCASSTVLRSSYNSPLHFGNGTRLTVT.

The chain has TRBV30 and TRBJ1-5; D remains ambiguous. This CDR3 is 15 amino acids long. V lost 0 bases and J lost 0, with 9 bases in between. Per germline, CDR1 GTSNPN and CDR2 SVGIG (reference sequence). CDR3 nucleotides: TGTGCCTGGAGTGTAGGAAGTTATAGCAATCAGCCCCAGCATTTT. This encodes CAWSVGSYSNQPQHF. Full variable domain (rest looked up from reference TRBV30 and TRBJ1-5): SQTIHQWPATLVQPVGSPLSLECTVEGTSNPNLYWYRQAAGRGLQLLFYSVGIGQISSEVPQNLSASRPQDRQFILSSKKLLLSDSGFYLCAWSVGSYSNQPQHFGDGTRLSIL.